The 31 T cell receptor beta chains reported below all come from one sample, sequenced in a study of T cell responses to AZD1222 COVID-19 vaccine. The data were produced by immunoSEQ multiplex PCR, yet TCRdb's version contains in-frame clones alone and is incomplete. The table has 100,000 to 150,000 clones, under 90% seen once. Sequencing used peripheral blood, obtained on day 0 of AZD1222 vaccination. These receptors all come from an adult in good health.

The chain employs TRBV6-4 and TRBJ2-1; TRBD1 might be the D (6 bases). From germline, CDR1 is MRHNA and CDR2 SNTAGT. V was trimmed by 0 bases and J by 10 bases, leaving 13 bases between them. The CDR3 extends over 14 amino acids. The CDR3, as DNA: TGTGCCAGCAGTGACTCGGATCCAGGGGACGAGCAGTTCTTC. Encoded protein: CASSDSDPGDEQFF.

This chain uses TRBV6-1 with TRBJ1-6; D gene ambiguous. This CDR3 has 13 residues. Germline CDR1 and CDR2: MNHNS and SASEGT. Trimming removed 2 bases from V and 8 bases from J, with 7 bases in between. CDR3 in amino acids: CASSENSDSPLHF. The CDR3 DNA follows: TGTGCCAGCAGTGAAAATTCGGATTCACCCCTCCACTTT.

J is TRBJ1-6 and V is TRBV13; D is ambiguous. Trimming shortened V by 3 bases and J by 10 bases, and 7 bases separated the two germline ends. Germline CDR1 is PRHDT and CDR2 is FYEKMQ (reference sequence). The CDR3 contains 12 residues. As DNA, the CDR3 is TGTGCCAGCAGCTTGGCTAGGTCACCCCTCCACTTT. This gives the protein CASSLARSPLHF.

This clone has just one count. This chain joins TRBV30 and TRBJ1-1; D not certain. Deletions cut 4 bases from V and 6 bases from J, with 15 bases between. This CDR3 has 13 residues. CDR1 and CDR2 from the germline V gene are GTSNPN and SVGIG (reference sequence). The CDR3 DNA reads as TGTGCCTGGATTGTGGACCCGTACCCTGAAGCTTTCTTT. It yields the protein CAWIVDPYPEAFF.

The rearrangement uses TRBV2 and TRBJ1-1; no definite D call. The ends were cut back, 2 bases at V and 6 bases at J, with 4 bases in the middle. There are 11 residues in the CDR3. Germline CDR1 and CDR2: SNHLY and FYNNEI. The CDR3 nucleotides read TGTGCCAGCAGTGAATTAGCTGAAGCTTTCTTT. Translating it yields CASSELAEAFF.

The chain is built from TRBV6-5 and TRBJ1-4; D is uncertain. Trimming left V 6 bases short and J 4 bases short, with 12 bases between. The germline V gene has CDR1 MNHEY and CDR2 SVGAGI. The CDR3 spans 14 residues. The CDR3 DNA reads as TGTGCCAGCAGGACCGGGATAGGTAATGAAAAACTGTTTTTT. This sequence encodes CASRTGIGNEKLFF.

This chain joins TRBV28 and TRBJ1-5; D gene unclear. Trimming removed 3 bases at V and 10 bases at J, with 13 bases between. Germline V gives CDR1 MDHEN, CDR2 SYDVKM. The CDR3 loop spans 13 amino acids. The CDR3 spells CASSFPLPKPQHF. The CDR3 nucleotides are TGTGCCAGCAGTTTCCCTTTGCCGAAACCCCAGCATTTT.

The chain employs TRBV18 and TRBJ1-4; D remains unclear. Germline assignment: CDR1 KGHSH and CDR2 LQKENI. The CDR3 contains 13 residues. Deletions cut 4 bases from V and 2 bases from J, with 5 bases between. CDR3 in amino acids: CASSRNTNEKLFF. In DNA form, the CDR3 reads TGTGCCAGCTCACGAAACACTAATGAAAAACTGTTTTTT.

V usage is TRBV5-8 and J usage is TRBJ1-5; D is uncertain. The V gene's germline CDR1 is SGHTS and CDR2 YDEGEE. V lost 2 bases and J 1 base, leaving 19 bases between the germline ends. CDR3 length: 18 residues. CDR3 sequence: CASSFSKTLRRSNQPQHF. The DNA of the CDR3 is TGTGCCAGCAGCTTTAGTAAAACACTACGGCGGAGCAATCAGCCCCAGCATTTT.

A single count supports this clone. V is TRBV19 and J is TRBJ1-2; 7 bases are shared with TRBD1. With 5 bases clipped from V and 4 bases from J, the junction kept 10 bases outside the gene matches. Looked up from germline, CDR1 is LNHDA and CDR2 is SQIVND (reference sequence). The CDR3 has 15 amino acids. The CDR3 bases are TGTGCCAGTAGTTGGGCAGGGGGTTCCGGCTATGGCTACACCTTC. This encodes CASSWAGGSGYGYTF.

The chain joins TRBV9 to TRBJ1-3; TRBD1 aligns across 7 bases. V was pared by 3 bases and J by 1 base, with 1 base of the junction left unmatched. The germline gives CDR1 SGDLS, CDR2 YYNGEE. This CDR3 has 14 residues. Written as DNA, the CDR3 is TGTGCCAGCAGCGCACAGGGGTCTGGAAACACCATATATTTT. Encoded protein: CASSAQGSGNTIYF.

The chain uses TRBV7-9 and TRBJ2-1, with D tentatively TRBD2 (6 bases). The germline gives CDR1 SEHNR, CDR2 FQNEAQ (reference sequence). This CDR3 comprises 16 residues. V dropped 1 base and J dropped 6 bases, with 16 bases sitting between them. The CDR3, as DNA: TGTGCCAGCAGCTTAGAGACTAGTTCCTCGATCAATGAGCAGTTCTTC. This codes for CASSLETSSSINEQFF. Full variable domain (rest looked up from reference TRBV7-9 and TRBJ2-1): DTGVSQNPRHKITKRGQNVTFRCDPISEHNRLYWYRQTLGQGPEFLTYFQNEAQLEKSRLLSDRFSAERPKGSFSTLEIQRTEQGDSAMYLCASSLETSSSINEQFFGPGTRLTVL.

The CDR3 region is CSVGQGVDTIYF. The CDR3 DNA is TGCAGCGTCGGACAGGGGGTCGACACCATATATTTT. The V and J genes are TRBV29-1 and TRBJ1-3; 10 bases line up with TRBD1. The CDR3 length is 12 residues. With 6 bases clipped from V and 8 bases from J, the junction kept 4 bases outside the gene matches. Germline lookup yields CDR1 SQVTM and CDR2 ANQGSEA.

The gene calls are TRBV3-1 (or the pseudogene TRBV3-2) and TRBJ1-3, with D possibly TRBD1 on 5 matching bases. Germline V lookup: CDR1 LGHDT, CDR2 YNNKEL (reference sequence). There are 15 residues in the CDR3. Trimming shortened V by 1 base and J by 0 bases, and 7 bases separated the two germline ends. The CDR3 bases are TGTGCCAGCAGCCAAGGACAGTTCTCTGGAAACACCATATATTTT. Its protein product is CASSQGQFSGNTIYF.

This clone has a single count. This chain joins TRBV2 and TRBJ2-3, with 9 bases lining up with TRBD1. The CDR3 length is 12 residues. Germline lookup yields CDR1 SNHLY and CDR2 FYNNEI. The junction had 0 bases not matched to a gene; V was cut back by 6 bases and J by 5 bases. This CDR3 is CASRDRGDTQYF. The CDR3 DNA reads as TGTGCCAGCAGGGACAGGGGAGATACGCAGTATTTT.

This chain links TRBV6-1 with TRBJ1-5; D gene unclear. Germline CDR1 and CDR2: MNHNS and SASEGT. V lost 2 bases and J 0 bases, leaving 14 bases between the germline ends. The CDR3 has 17 residues. CDR3 sequence: CASSEWSSRYSNQPQHF. DNA for the CDR3: TGTGCCAGCAGTGAATGGTCCTCGAGGTATAGCAATCAGCCCCAGCATTTT.

The J gene is TRBJ1-2, the V gene TRBV4-1, with unresolved D. Looked up from germline, CDR1 is MGHRA and CDR2 is YSYEKL. The CDR3 totals 17 residues. V lost 1 base to trimming and J lost 4 bases, with 19 bases between them. CDR3 amino acids: CASSQVGGSSFTYGYTF. Here the CDR3 DNA reads TGCGCCAGCAGCCAAGTAGGTGGGTCATCCTTTACCTATGGCTACACCTTC.

The V call is TRBV27, the J call TRBJ2-1; possibly TRBD1 or TRBD2 for D (5 bases each). Germline V gene lookup returns CDR1 MNHEY and CDR2 SMNVEV (reference sequence). Trimming shortened V by 4 bases and J by 0 bases, and 7 bases separated the two germline ends. The length of the CDR3 is 14 residues. The CDR3 sequence: CASSWDLSYNEQFF. The CDR3 DNA sequence: TGTGCCAGCAGTTGGGACCTCTCCTACAATGAGCAGTTCTTC.

The chain has TRBV3-1 (or the pseudogene TRBV3-2) and TRBJ2-4; D perhaps matches TRBD2 (10 bases). The CDR3 spans 20 residues. Germline CDR1 LGHDT, CDR2 YNNKEL (reference sequence). Trimming pared 4 bases from V and 7 bases from J, leaving 32 bases between. The CDR3 loop reads CASSRTRTGEASGGWNIQYF. The CDR3 nucleotides read TGTGCCAGCAGCCGAACCCGGACAGGGGAGGCTAGCGGGGGATGGAACATTCAGTACTTC.

The genes are TRBV6-5 and TRBJ1-2, with 7 bases lining up with TRBD1. CDR3 length equals 15 residues. The germline V gene encodes CDR1 MNHEY and CDR2 SVGAGI. With 9 bases clipped from V and 5 bases from J, the junction kept 15 bases outside the gene matches. The CDR3 is CASVTGATNPYGYTF. For the CDR3, the DNA is TGTGCCAGTGTCACAGGGGCCACCAACCCTTATGGCTACACCTTC.

J is TRBJ2-7 and V is TRBV11-3; TRBD2 matches 7 bases. CDR3 length: 15 amino acids. Germline V gene sequence: CDR1 SGHNT, CDR2 YENEEA. The ends lost 8 bases at V and 0 bases at J; junction bases unmatched: 10. The CDR3 coding sequence is TGTGCCAGCTCTGTCTCCGGGACTAACTCCTACGAGCAGTACTTC. Protein product: CASSVSGTNSYEQYF.

The rearrangement uses TRBV5-4 and TRBJ1-4; perhaps TRBD1 as D (6 bases). Germline CDR1 SGHNT, CDR2 YYREEE (reference sequence). Trimming pared 4 bases from V and 4 bases from J, leaving 17 bases between. This CDR3 region has 16 residues. CDR3 in amino acids: CASSITGTSLNEKLFF. CDR3 bases: TGTGCCAGCAGCATAACCGGGACATCGCTTAATGAAAAACTGTTTTTT.

The chain links TRBV6-5 to TRBJ2-7; maybe TRBD2 (6 bases). The germline gives CDR1 MNHEY, CDR2 SVGAGI. The CDR3 covers 13 residues. V lost 7 bases and J lost 3, with 13 bases in between. In DNA form, the CDR3 reads TGTGCCAGCAACCGGGGGTCGTACTACGAGCAGTACTTC. Protein product: CASNRGSYYEQYF.

This clone was picked up one time. This rearrangement joins TRBV4-1 to TRBJ1-2; D is ambiguous. This CDR3 is built from 14 residues. The germline V and J ends were trimmed by 0 bases and 4 bases, with 9 bases remaining between them. CDR1 and CDR2 from the germline V gene are MGHRA and YSYEKL. The DNA for the CDR3 is TGCGCCAGCAGCCAAGAATTAGGGAGCTATGGCTACACCTTC. It codes for CASSQELGSYGYTF.

The gene calls are TRBV5-1 and TRBJ1-1, with D possibly TRBD1 on 6 matching bases. Germline V gene sequence: CDR1 SGHRS, CDR2 YFSETQ. Between the trimmed V and J ends, which lost 0 bases and 4 bases, there was a span of 13 bases. The CDR3 has 15 residues. The CDR3 region is CASSLVTRGATEAFF. CDR3 in DNA: TGCGCCAGCAGCTTGGTGACCAGGGGAGCCACTGAAGCTTTCTTT.

The chain carries TRBV25-1 and TRBJ1-4; possible D gene TRBD1, 6 bases. The CDR3 spans 15 residues. The germline V gene has CDR1 MGHDK and CDR2 SYGVNS. V lost 5 bases and J lost 4, with 14 bases in between. The CDR3 sequence is CASSPTGSFNEKLFF. In nucleotides, the CDR3 is TGTGCCAGCAGTCCTACAGGGTCCTTTAATGAAAAACTGTTTTTT.

This clone has only one observation. The chain has TRBV2 and TRBJ1-5; TRBD1 agrees at 9 bases. Germline V gives CDR1 SNHLY, CDR2 FYNNEI. J was trimmed by 7 bases and V by 6 bases; bases with no gene match: 7. This CDR3 has 14 amino acids. CDR3 protein: CASRGQGDSQPQHF. The CDR3 coding sequence is TGTGCCAGCAGGGGACAGGGCGACTCCCAGCCCCAGCATTTT.

The chain combines TRBV7-6 with TRBJ2-5, with D perhaps being TRBD1 or TRBD2 (6 bases each). The V gene lost 0 bases and the J gene lost 0 bases, with 17 bases spanning the gap. This CDR3 spans 18 amino acids. Germline-derived CDR1 and CDR2 are SGHVS and FNYEAQ. The CDR3 sequence: CASSLAVGGRSYQETQYF. The CDR3 nucleotides read TGTGCCAGCAGCTTAGCTGTGGGGGGCAGATCGTACCAAGAGACCCAGTACTTC.

This chain connects TRBV13 to TRBJ1-2, with D maybe TRBD1 (5 bases). CDR1 PRHDT and CDR2 FYEKMQ come from the germline V gene (reference sequence). Trimming cost V 2 bases and J 0 bases, with 13 bases left between them. The CDR3 is 16 residues long. CDR3 residues: CASSLSEQVPNYGYTF. The DNA for the CDR3 is TGTGCCAGCAGCTTATCGGAACAGGTTCCTAACTATGGCTACACCTTC. Variable domain in full (rest from reference TRBV13 and TRBJ1-2): AAGVIQSPRHLIKEKRETATLKCYPIPRHDTVYWYQQGPGQDPQFLISFYEKMQSDKGSIPDRFSAQQFSDYHSELNMSSLELGDSALYFCASSLSEQVPNYGYTFGSGTRLTVV.

The V and J genes are TRBV2 and TRBJ1-4; D call uncertain. CDR1 is SNHLY and CDR2 is FYNNEI in the germline V gene. V was clipped by 3 bases and J by 8 bases, with 13 bases between them. The CDR3 consists of 14 residues. In DNA, the CDR3 is TGTGCCAGCAGTGAGCAAGGTAGAGACGAAAAACTGTTTTTT. This gives the protein CASSEQGRDEKLFF.

This clone was counted a few times. The chain combines TRBV3-1 (or the pseudogene TRBV3-2) with TRBJ2-5; D is possibly TRBD2 (5 bases). This CDR3 comprises 15 residues. Germline values: CDR1 LGHDT, CDR2 YNNKEL (reference sequence). Trimming pared 5 bases from V and 5 bases from J, leaving 18 bases between. CDR3 in DNA: TGTGCCAGCAGCTACCGGGGAAGCTTGAGGGAGACCCAGTACTTC. Residues: CASSYRGSLRETQYF.